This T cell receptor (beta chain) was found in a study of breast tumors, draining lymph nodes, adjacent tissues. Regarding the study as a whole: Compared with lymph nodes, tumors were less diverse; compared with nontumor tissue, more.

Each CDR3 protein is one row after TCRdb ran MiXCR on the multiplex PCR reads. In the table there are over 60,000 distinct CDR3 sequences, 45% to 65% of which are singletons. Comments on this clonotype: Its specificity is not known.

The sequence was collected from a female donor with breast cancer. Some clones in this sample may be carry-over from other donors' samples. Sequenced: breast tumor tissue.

Written as DNA, the CDR3 is TGTGCCAGCGGATCTTCGAGCTACGAGCAGTACTTC. Its translation: CASGSSSYEQYF. The chain links TRBV7-9 to TRBJ2-7; no clear D. Germline CDR1 and CDR2: SEHNR and FQNEAQ (reference sequence). Trimming pared 8 bases from V and 3 bases from J, leaving 11 bases between. There are 12 residues in the CDR3. The entire variable domain, with the rest obtained from reference TRBV7-9 and TRBJ2-7, is as follows: DTGVSQNPRHKITKRGQNVTFRCDPISEHNRLYWYRQTLGQGPEFLTYFQNEAQLEKSRLLSDRFSAERPKGSFSTLEIQRTEQGDSAMYLCASGSSSYEQYFGPGTRLTVT.